The 17 T cell receptor beta chains in this list originate from one sample, sequenced in a study of cytomegalovirus exposure and HLA in healthy donors. TCRdb's copy holds only in-frame clones and misses some; the assay was immunoSEQ multiplex PCR. The sample has 120,000 or so clones, 70% to 90% seen once. The sequenced material came from PBMCs. The receptor source for this set is a woman under 40 in good health and CMV-seronegative.

This chain links TRBV19 with TRBJ2-1; D is unclear. The CDR3 is 13 amino acids. V gave up 3 bases and J gave up 2 bases, with 5 bases separating them. Germline V CDR1 and CDR2: LNHDA, SQIVND (reference sequence). CDR3 sequence (DNA): TGTGCCAGTAGTATGGGCCCCTACAATGAGCAGTTCTTC. Amino acids: CASSMGPYNEQFF.

This sequence joins TRBV7-6 and TRBJ2-3, with TRBD2 identical over 14 bases. Germline-derived CDR1 and CDR2 are SGHVS and FNYEAQ. The V and J ends lost 4 bases and 2 bases, in that order; junction bases with no gene match: 5. The CDR3 runs 17 residues. CDR3 protein: CASSSRTSGGHTDTQYF. In nucleotides, the CDR3 is TGTGCCAGCAGCTCCCGGACTAGCGGGGGGCACACAGATACGCAGTATTTT.

The V gene is TRBV6-5, the J gene TRBJ1-5; possibly TRBD1 for D (5 bases). Trimming removed 8 bases from V and 3 bases from J, with 11 bases in between. CDR1 and CDR2 from the germline V gene are MNHEY and SVGAGI. This CDR3 spans 13 amino acids. The CDR3 DNA sequence: TGTGCCAGCCGGGCGGGGGACAATCAGCCCCAGCATTTT. Its translation is CASRAGDNQPQHF.

For the CDR3, the DNA is TGTGCCAGAACGGCGAACCGCTGGGGAGACACTGAAGCTTTCTTT. Protein sequence: CARTANRWGDTEAFF. The chain joins TRBV5-3 to TRBJ1-1; no firm D call. TRBV5-3 is treated as an ORF (open reading frame) with a function not yet certain. The CDR3 consists of 15 residues. The V end lost 6 bases, the J end lost 3 bases, and 18 bases lay between the germline ends.

This chain connects TRBV6-5 to TRBJ1-1, with a tentative D call TRBD1 (6 bases). V was trimmed by 6 bases and J by 1 base, leaving 12 bases between them. The CDR3 spans 14 residues. Germline V gives CDR1 MNHEY, CDR2 SVGAGI. The CDR3 spells CASRSGGRNTEAFF. In DNA form, the CDR3 reads TGTGCCAGCAGATCCGGGGGGCGGAACACTGAAGCTTTCTTT.

This chain links TRBV13 with TRBJ1-2; 7 bases are shared with TRBD1. The germline V gene has CDR1 PRHDT and CDR2 FYEKMQ (reference sequence). The CDR3 spans 14 residues. J lost 3 bases, V lost 4 bases, and 5 bases had no gene match. This chain's CDR3 is CASSWGQPDYGYTF. CDR3 bases: TGTGCCAGCAGCTGGGGACAGCCAGACTATGGCTACACCTTC. Combining the CDR3 with reference TRBV13 and TRBJ1-2 gives the whole variable domain AAGVIQSPRHLIKEKRETATLKCYPIPRHDTVYWYQQGPGQDPQFLISFYEKMQSDKGSIPDRFSAQQFSDYHSELNMSSLELGDSALYFCASSWGQPDYGYTFGSGTRLTVV.

This rearrangement joins TRBV29-1 to TRBJ2-5, with 7 bases lining up with TRBD1. J lost 3 bases, V lost 7 bases, and 2 bases had no gene match. This CDR3 has 11 residues. Germline V gives CDR1 SQVTM, CDR2 ANQGSEA. CDR3 protein: CSDGTEETQYF. CDR3 nucleotide sequence: TGCAGCGACGGGACAGAAGAGACCCAGTACTTC.

J is TRBJ2-1 and V is TRBV11-2; D possibly corresponds to TRBD2 (6 bases). The germline V gene has CDR1 SGHAT and CDR2 FQNNGV. This CDR3 is 14 amino acids long. The V gene lost 5 bases and the J gene lost 7 bases, with 15 bases spanning the gap. The CDR3 DNA reads TGTGCCAGCAGCCCCCCCCCGGGAGAAAATGAGCAGTTCTTC. Protein: CASSPPPGENEQFF.

This chain uses TRBV6-1 with TRBJ1-2; no firm D call. The CDR3 loop spans 13 amino acids. Per germline, CDR1 MNHNS and CDR2 SASEGT. The V end lost 2 bases, the J end lost 5 bases, and 9 bases lay between the germline ends. CDR3: CASSELTGYGYTF. The DNA of the CDR3 is TGTGCCAGCAGTGAATTGACGGGTTATGGCTACACCTTC.

V and J are TRBV10-3 and TRBJ1-4, with 9 bases that match TRBD1. Per the germline V gene, CDR1 is ENHRY and CDR2 is SYGVKD. Trimming took 4 bases from V and 4 from J; bases not matched to a gene: 7. The length of the CDR3 is 16 residues. For the CDR3, the DNA is TGTGCCATCAGTGTACCCGGGACAGGGTTTAATGAAAAACTGTTTTTT. It encodes CAISVPGTGFNEKLFF.

The CDR3 bases are TGTGCCAGCGACCGGACAGGGTGGAACTACGAGCAGTACTTC. It encodes CASDRTGWNYEQYF. The rearrangement links TRBV6-4 to TRBJ2-7; 8 bases map to TRBD1. Germline CDR1 reads MRHNA; CDR2 reads SNTAGT. V lost 8 bases to trimming and J lost 3 bases; unmatched junction nucleotides: 9. The CDR3 is made up of 14 amino acids.

This rearrangement joins TRBV7-9 to TRBJ2-1, with 8 bases aligning to TRBD2. Germline values: CDR1 SEHNR, CDR2 FQNEAQ (reference sequence). The CDR3 runs 16 residues. After removal of 5 bases from V and 0 bases from J, the junction contained 6 bases not matched to a gene. In DNA, the CDR3 is TGTGCCAGCAGCCCTATAGCGGGGAGCTCCTACAATGAGCAGTTCTTC. As protein: CASSPIAGSSYNEQFF.

The genes are TRBV5-1 and TRBJ2-2; D gene uncertain. The CDR3 length is 14 residues. The ends were cut back, 0 bases at V and 1 base at J, with 4 bases in the middle. Germline CDR1 SGHRS, CDR2 YFSETQ. The CDR3 reads CASSLAVNTGELFF. DNA for the CDR3: TGCGCCAGCAGCTTGGCTGTGAACACCGGGGAGCTGTTTTTT. Together with reference TRBV5-1 and TRBJ2-2, the CDR3 gives the full variable domain: KAGVTQTPRYLIKTRGQQVTLSCSPISGHRSVSWYQQTPGQGLQFLFEYFSETQRNKGNFPGRFSGRQFSNSRSEMNVSTLELGDSALYLCASSLAVNTGELFFGEGSRLTVL.

The chain links TRBV11-2 to TRBJ2-3; 9 bases align to TRBD2. There are 16 residues in the CDR3. CDR1 and CDR2 from the germline V gene are SGHAT and FQNNGV. Germline trimming cut 2 bases from V and 4 bases from J; bases unmatched to any gene: 7. The CDR3 nucleotides read TGTGCCAGCAGCTTAACAGCGGGGGGCCCTCCAGATACGCAGTATTTT. Its protein is CASSLTAGGPPDTQYF.

The chain recombines TRBV5-6 with TRBJ2-6; D is undetermined. With 4 bases removed from V and 0 bases from J, the gap between germline ends came to 2 bases. This CDR3 is 13 amino acids long. From germline, CDR1 is SGHDT and CDR2 YYEEEE. CDR3 sequence: CASSLSGANVLTF. The CDR3 nucleotides are TGTGCCAGCAGCCTCTCTGGGGCCAACGTCCTGACTTTC. Full variable domain (missing parts from reference TRBV5-6 and TRBJ2-6): DAGVTQSPTHLIKTRGQQVTLRCSPKSGHDTVSWYQQALGQGPQFIFQYYEEEERQRGNFPDRFSGHQFPNYSSELNVNALLLGDSALYLCASSLSGANVLTFGAGSRLTVL.

J is TRBJ2-7 and V is TRBV5-1; D unclear. The V and J ends lost 0 bases and 7 bases respectively, with 14 bases between them. The CDR3 is 14 amino acids. Germline CDR1 and CDR2: SGHRS and YFSETQ. The CDR3 sequence is CASSLAVEAGEQYF. The CDR3 DNA follows: TGCGCCAGCAGCTTGGCGGTAGAAGCTGGTGAGCAGTACTTC.

The gene calls are TRBV2 and TRBJ2-1, with D tentatively TRBD2 (6 bases). Trimming pared 5 bases from V and 2 bases from J, leaving 16 bases between. The CDR3 is 16 residues long. CDR1 and CDR2 (germline): SNHLY, FYNNEI. DNA of the CDR3: TGTGCCAGCAGTCCGTACGGGACTGGAGCCTACAATGAGCAGTTCTTC. This encodes CASSPYGTGAYNEQFF.